The clone carrying this T cell receptor beta chain appeared many times. The target antigen is unknown. The data originate from a study of early T cells in non-severe SARS-CoV-2 infection. Study details: Bulk RNA from unsorted whole blood was sequenced; chains were unpaired.

Attachment of unique molecular identifiers to individual cDNA molecules was performed. TCRdb redid the calling of the 5' RACE reads with MiXCR, one entry per CDR3 protein. The top ten hold roughly 3.1% of the sample, which has around 50,000 distinct CDR3 sequences, 10% to 15% seen once. The germline V gene encodes CDR1 SGDLS and CDR2 YYNGEE. The CDR3 runs 15 residues. J was trimmed by 4 bases and V by 0 bases; bases with no gene match: 3. Overall study results and limits: Lookups in VDJdb leaned toward anti-spike CD8 responses and missed private and CD4 specificities.

Sequencing used whole blood. The chain links TRBV9 to TRBJ1-4; 7 nucleotides agree with TRBD1. The clonotype originates from an adult who was a healthcare worker with PCR-confirmed SARS-CoV-2 infection or an uninfected control (not recorded which). The CDR3 coding sequence is TGTGCCAGCAGCGTAGCGGGGACAGTTAATGAAAAACTGTTTTTT. Amino acids: CASSVAGTVNEKLFF.